This T cell receptor (beta chain) was recovered during a study of Graves' ophthalmopathy and Graves' hyperthyroidism. The study, taken as a whole, reports: Sensitivity reached more than 85% and specificity roughly 82% for a 13-signature model separating ophthalmopathy from stable hyperthyroidism. Appearing in blood as well were most expanded thyroid clonotypes above 0.001 frequency.

Note on this clonotype: Its specificity is not known.

Amplification of TCR beta CDR3 regions used RNA transcripts. First-round RT-PCR with HTBI primers preceded a second-round multiplex PCR. TCRdb processed the multiplex PCR reads anew with MiXCR; each CDR3 protein has one entry. The sample has roughly 220,000 distinct CDR3 sequences; roughly 50% are singletons. The CDR3 has 14 amino acids. V lost 1 base and J lost 6, with 13 bases in between. CDR1 is SEHNR and CDR2 is FQNEAQ in the germline V gene (reference sequence). Pregnant or lactating patients and those with other autoimmune diseases or uncontrolled infections were excluded. Sequences were obtained from peripheral blood. The receptor was derived from an adult man with Graves' ophthalmopathy. The gene calls are TRBV7-9 and TRBJ2-7; no reliable D call. CDR3: CASSLDWNLGEQYF. CDR3 coding DNA: TGTGCCAGCAGCTTAGACTGGAACCTCGGCGAGCAGTACTTC.